The sequence of this TCR beta chain was determined in a study of blood T cell repertoires in COVID-19. Study-level background: In each case, the material was cDNA or gDNA derived from T cells, B-cell-depleted T cells, or PBMCs.

V gave up 5 bases and J gave up 5 bases, with 13 bases separating them. This CDR3 comprises 13 residues. Germline assignment: CDR1 SGHNT and CDR2 YENEEA. Study processing details: Amplifying reference gene primers gave estimates of nucleated cell counts. This table comes from immunoSEQ multiplex PCR, and its TCRdb copy is limited to in-frame clones, with some not included. V and J calls and clone size follow that table, whereas D and trimming were derived from the DNA. The sample records approximately 240,000 clones, 83% being singletons. Sequences were obtained from peripheral blood. The receptor was derived from a woman aged 25 to 45 with COVID-19, enrolled during active disease. The chain uses TRBV11-3 and TRBJ2-7; D not resolved. CDR3 sequence: CASSLSRMNEQYF. CDR3 nucleotides: TGTGCCAGCAGCCTATCCCGAATGAACGAGCAGTACTTC.